The 20 T cell receptor beta chains below all came from one sample that was sequenced in a study of blood T cell repertoires in COVID-19. Sequenced by immunoSEQ multiplex PCR; TCRdb stores in-frame clones only, minus some. The sample lists 60,000 or so clones, approximately 87% seen once, with roughly 6.6% in the top ten. Material for sequencing was peripheral blood. The source is a man in his sixties with acute or convalescent COVID-19.

This chain joins TRBV30 and TRBJ1-1, with D perhaps TRBD1 (5 bases). The CDR3 sequence is 15 residues long. Per germline, CDR1 GTSNPN and CDR2 SVGIG (reference sequence). Trimming pared 3 bases from V and 5 bases from J, leaving 19 bases between. The CDR3 reads CAWSRYGTQGTEAFF. CDR3 DNA: TGTGCCTGGAGCCGATACGGGACTCAGGGAACTGAAGCTTTCTTT.

V and J are TRBV6-6 and TRBJ2-1; the D gene is possibly TRBD2 (6 bases). The length of the CDR3 is 15 residues. The germline CDR1 and CDR2 sequences are MNHNY and SVGAGI (reference sequence). The V gene lost 9 bases and the J gene lost 1 base, with 16 bases spanning the gap. The CDR3: CASTNTGGSYNEQFF. CDR3 DNA: TGTGCCAGTACGAACACCGGGGGTTCCTACAATGAGCAGTTCTTC.

The chain links TRBV2 to TRBJ1-5; 10 bases are shared with TRBD1. With 2 bases clipped from V and 4 bases from J, the junction kept 5 bases outside the gene matches. CDR3 size: 16 residues. Germline CDR1 and CDR2: SNHLY and FYNNEI. CDR3 nucleotides: TGTGCCAGCAGTGAAATCGACAGGGGGCTTAATCAGCCCCAGCATTTT. It specifies CASSEIDRGLNQPQHF.

The genes are TRBV4-2 and TRBJ2-7; possible D gene TRBD2, 6 bases. V shed 4 bases and J shed 5 bases, with 21 bases lying between them. The CDR3 spans 16 residues. Germline V gives CDR1 LGHNA, CDR2 YNFKEQ. In DNA, the CDR3 is TGTGCCAGCAGCCCCCTCATGAGGCTTTCGGGGGACGAGCAGTACTTC. Protein sequence: CASSPLMRLSGDEQYF.

The chain uses TRBV3-1 (or the pseudogene TRBV3-2) and TRBJ2-7, with a possible D match to TRBD2 (6 bases). Trimming shortened V by 0 bases and J by 7 bases, and 16 bases separated the two germline ends. There are 15 residues in the CDR3. Germline CDR1 reads LGHDT; CDR2 reads YNNKEL (reference sequence). The CDR3 DNA reads as TGTGCCAGCAGCCAAGAAACCGCAGGAGGGTGGGAGCAGTACTTC. Translation: CASSQETAGGWEQYF.

This sequence joins TRBV7-8 and TRBJ1-1; 11 positions match TRBD1. This CDR3 has 13 residues. The V segment lost 5 bases and the J segment 11 bases; nucleotides outside the gene matches: 7. Germline V gene sequence: CDR1 SGHVS, CDR2 FQNEAQ. CDR3 DNA sequence: TGTGCCAGCAGCCCAGGACAGGGGGCGCGGGCTTTCTTT. This sequence encodes CASSPGQGARAFF.

This clone came up a few times. The chain combines TRBV6-2 or TRBV6-3 with TRBJ2-7; TRBD2 might be the D (5 bases). Looked up from germline, CDR1 is MNHEY and CDR2 is SVGEGT. Deletions cut 5 bases from V and 3 bases from J, with 8 bases between. The CDR3 extends over 12 amino acids. The CDR3 DNA is TGTGCCAGCAGTAACGGGATCTACGAGCAGTACTTC. It specifies CASSNGIYEQYF.

V gene TRBV5-4 combines with J gene TRBJ2-3, with D maybe TRBD1 (5 bases). CDR3 size: 15 residues. V was trimmed by 0 bases and J by 0 bases, leaving 8 bases between them. Germline V gene lookup returns CDR1 SGHNT and CDR2 YYREEE (reference sequence). The CDR3 here is CASSLGGPSTDTQYF. The CDR3 coding sequence is TGTGCCAGCAGCTTGGGGGGCCCAAGCACAGATACGCAGTATTTT.

This rearrangement joins TRBV7-2 to TRBJ1-3; TRBD1 matches at 10 bases. The CDR3 contains 16 residues. After removal of 5 bases from V and 2 bases from J, the junction contained 6 bases not matched to a gene. From germline, CDR1 is SGHTA and CDR2 FQGNSA. The CDR3 nucleotides are TGTGCCAGCAGCAAAACCGGGACAGGGGCTGGAAACACCATATATTTT. This codes for CASSKTGTGAGNTIYF.

This chain uses TRBV5-5 with TRBJ1-1, with a tentative D call TRBD1 (5 bases). There are 15 residues in the CDR3. Per the germline V gene, CDR1 is SGHKS and CDR2 is YYEKEE (reference sequence). V lost 0 bases and J 0 bases, leaving 9 bases between the germline ends. CDR3 residues: CASSLGDSLNTEAFF. The CDR3 coding sequence is TGTGCCAGCAGCTTGGGTGACAGTCTGAACACTGAAGCTTTCTTT.

The chain carries TRBV4-1 and TRBJ1-5; the D is unclear. This CDR3 has 14 residues. V lost 4 bases, J lost 2 bases, and 9 bases lay in between. The germline V gene has CDR1 MGHRA and CDR2 YSYEKL. CDR3 DNA: TGCGCCAGCAGCCCAGGTCTGGGCAATCAGCCCCAGCATTTT. The encoded protein is CASSPGLGNQPQHF.

V is TRBV7-8 and J is TRBJ2-5, with TRBD1 identical over 7 bases. The CDR3 sequence is 14 residues long. With 6 bases clipped from V and 5 bases from J, the junction kept 9 bases outside the gene matches. In germline, CDR1 is SGHVS, CDR2 FQNEAQ. CDR3 loop: CASRTRTGLETQYF. DNA for the CDR3: TGTGCCAGCAGGACCCGGACAGGTCTGGAGACCCAGTACTTC.

The gene calls are TRBV9 and TRBJ2-4; weak D call: TRBD1 (6 bases). Trimming stripped 2 bases from V and 6 bases from J, with 21 bases between. The CDR3 runs to 17 residues. Germline V CDR1 and CDR2: SGDLS, YYNGEE. CDR3 DNA sequence: TGTGCCAGCAGCGTCTTCCGGGACACGGCAAGAGGAAACATTCAGTACTTC. Protein sequence: CASSVFRDTARGNIQYF.

V is TRBV30 and J is TRBJ1-3; D gene uncertain. The V end was cut by 1 base, the J end by 6 bases, with 13 bases between. This CDR3 contains 14 residues. Germline CDR1 GTSNPN, CDR2 SVGIG (reference sequence). The CDR3 reads CAWSGHRSENTIYF. The CDR3 nucleotides read TGTGCCTGGAGTGGACACCGGTCCGAAAACACCATATATTTT.

CDR3: CASSNMDRGNSPLHF. Written as DNA, the CDR3 is TGTGCCAGCAGCAACATGGACAGGGGTAATTCACCCCTCCACTTT. The chain employs TRBV11-2 and TRBJ1-6, with 9 bases identical to TRBD1. J was trimmed by 6 bases and V by 5 bases; bases with no gene match: 5. From germline, CDR1 is SGHAT and CDR2 FQNNGV. CDR3 length: 15 residues.

This clone occurred once. The V call is TRBV30, the J call TRBJ2-3, with D possibly being TRBD1 (5 bases). Trimming took off 1 base at V and 6 bases at J, with 11 bases between the two ends. Germline V gene lookup returns CDR1 GTSNPN and CDR2 SVGIG (reference sequence). The CDR3 is 13 residues long. CDR3 DNA: TGTGCCTGGAGTGACAGCTCAGGGGATACGCAGTATTTT. Its translation: CAWSDSSGDTQYF.

V is TRBV6-1 and J is TRBJ1-5; TRBD1 agrees at 12 bases. The CDR3 covers 17 residues. Germline V CDR1 and CDR2: MNHNS, SASEGT. The junction had 4 bases not matched to a gene; V was cut back by 2 bases and J by 2 bases. The CDR3 DNA follows: TGTGCCAGCAGTGAACTAGGGACAGGGGGCCGCAATCAGCCCCAGCATTTT. Encoded protein: CASSELGTGGRNQPQHF.

This clone was found a few times. This chain connects TRBV6-5 to TRBJ2-2; D might be TRBD1 (6 bases). This CDR3 region has 13 residues. Germline CDR1 is MNHEY and CDR2 is SVGAGI. V lost 7 bases to trimming and J lost 5 bases, with 11 bases between them. The CDR3 region is CASNRGGTGELFF. The CDR3 DNA reads TGTGCCAGCAACCGAGGGGGAACCGGGGAGCTGTTTTTT.

This sequence joins TRBV3-1 (or the pseudogene TRBV3-2) and TRBJ1-4; D is undetermined. Trimming stripped 2 bases from V and 8 bases from J, with 21 bases between. CDR1 and CDR2 (germline): LGHDT, YNNKEL (reference sequence). CDR3 length equals 17 residues. Here the CDR3 DNA reads TGTGCCAGCAGCCAAACCCCAGTCATGGTTTCAGTGGAAAAACTGTTTTTT. It yields the protein CASSQTPVMVSVEKLFF.

About this clone itself: Other DNA sequences in the same sample also yield this CDR3. This chain joins TRBV12-3 or TRBV12-4 and TRBJ1-5; D is unresolved. The V and J ends lost 2 bases and 3 bases respectively, with 5 bases between them. CDR3 length equals 13 residues. The CDR3 nucleotides are TGTGCCAGCAGTTTATATAACAATCAGCCCCAGCATTTT. Protein: CASSLYNNQPQHF.